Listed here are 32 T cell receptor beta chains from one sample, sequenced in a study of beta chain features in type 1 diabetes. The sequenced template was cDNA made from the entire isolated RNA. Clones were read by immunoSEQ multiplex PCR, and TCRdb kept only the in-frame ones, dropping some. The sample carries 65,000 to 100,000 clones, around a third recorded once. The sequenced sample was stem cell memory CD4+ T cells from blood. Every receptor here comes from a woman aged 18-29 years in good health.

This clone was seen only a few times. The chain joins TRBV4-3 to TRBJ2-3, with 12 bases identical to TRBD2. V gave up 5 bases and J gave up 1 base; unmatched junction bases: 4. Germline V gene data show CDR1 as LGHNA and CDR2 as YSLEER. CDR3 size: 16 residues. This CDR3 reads CASSYRTSGGTDTQYF. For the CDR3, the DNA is TGCGCCAGCAGCTATAGGACTAGCGGGGGCACAGATACGCAGTATTTT.

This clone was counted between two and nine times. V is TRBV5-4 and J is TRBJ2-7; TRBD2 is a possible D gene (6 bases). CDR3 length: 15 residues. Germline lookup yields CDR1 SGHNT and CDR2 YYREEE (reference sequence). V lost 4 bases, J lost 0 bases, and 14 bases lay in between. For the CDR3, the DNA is TGTGCCAGCAGCGGACCGGGACTGGCCTCCTACGAGCAGTACTTC. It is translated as CASSGPGLASYEQYF.

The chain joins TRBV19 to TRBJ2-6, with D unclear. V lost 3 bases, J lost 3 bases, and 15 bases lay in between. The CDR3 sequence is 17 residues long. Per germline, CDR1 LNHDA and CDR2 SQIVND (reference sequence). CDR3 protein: CASSIWFKQDGANVLTF. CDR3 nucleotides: TGTGCCAGTAGTATCTGGTTTAAGCAGGATGGGGCCAACGTCCTGACTTTC.

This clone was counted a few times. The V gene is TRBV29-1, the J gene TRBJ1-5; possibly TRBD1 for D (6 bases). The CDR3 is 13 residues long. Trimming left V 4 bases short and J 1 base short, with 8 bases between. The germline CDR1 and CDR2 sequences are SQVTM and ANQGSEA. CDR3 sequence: CSVGQASNQPQHF. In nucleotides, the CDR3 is TGCAGCGTTGGACAGGCGAGCAATCAGCCCCAGCATTTT.

CDR3 amino acids: CASSLSGAPSYNEQFF. DNA of the CDR3: TGTGCCAGCAGCTTAAGCGGTGCTCCCTCCTACAATGAGCAGTTCTTC. V gene TRBV7-2 combines with J gene TRBJ2-1; D might be TRBD2 (5 bases). V was trimmed by 2 bases and J by 0 bases, leaving 11 bases between them. Per germline, CDR1 SGHTA and CDR2 FQGNSA. The CDR3 has 16 residues.

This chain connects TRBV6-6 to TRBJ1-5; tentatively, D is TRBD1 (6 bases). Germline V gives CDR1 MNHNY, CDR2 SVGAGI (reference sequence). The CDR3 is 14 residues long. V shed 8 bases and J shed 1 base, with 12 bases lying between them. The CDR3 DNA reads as TGTGCCAGCTCCCACAGGGAGAGCAATCAGCCCCAGCATTTT. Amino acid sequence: CASSHRESNQPQHF.

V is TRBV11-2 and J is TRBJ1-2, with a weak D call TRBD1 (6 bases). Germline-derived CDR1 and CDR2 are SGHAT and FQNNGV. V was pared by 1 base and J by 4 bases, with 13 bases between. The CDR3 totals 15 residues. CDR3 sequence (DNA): TGTGCCAGCAGCTTAGGAGGCAGGACAGCCTATGGCTACACCTTC. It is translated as CASSLGGRTAYGYTF.

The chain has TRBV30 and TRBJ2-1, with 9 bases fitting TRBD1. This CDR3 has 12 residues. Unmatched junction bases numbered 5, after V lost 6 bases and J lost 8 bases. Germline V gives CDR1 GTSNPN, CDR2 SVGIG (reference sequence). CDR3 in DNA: TGTGCCTGCGGACAGGGGCGGTATGAGCAGTTCTTC. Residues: CACGQGRYEQFF.

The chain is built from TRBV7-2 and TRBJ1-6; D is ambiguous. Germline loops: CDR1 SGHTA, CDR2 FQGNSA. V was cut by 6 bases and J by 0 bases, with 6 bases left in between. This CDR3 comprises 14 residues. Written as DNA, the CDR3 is TGTGCCAGCAGATCTCCCTCCTATAATTCACCCCTCCACTTT. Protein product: CASRSPSYNSPLHF.

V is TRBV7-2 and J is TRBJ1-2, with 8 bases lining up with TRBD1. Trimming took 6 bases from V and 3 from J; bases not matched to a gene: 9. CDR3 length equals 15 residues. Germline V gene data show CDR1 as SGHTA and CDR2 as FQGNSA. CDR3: CASRSPTGVDYGYTF. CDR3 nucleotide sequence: TGTGCCAGCAGATCTCCGACAGGGGTAGACTATGGCTACACCTTC.

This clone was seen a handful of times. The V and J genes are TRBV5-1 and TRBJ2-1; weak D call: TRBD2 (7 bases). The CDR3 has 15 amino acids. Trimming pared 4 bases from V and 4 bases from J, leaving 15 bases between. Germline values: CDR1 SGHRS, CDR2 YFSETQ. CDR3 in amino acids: CASSPGGRVYNEQFF. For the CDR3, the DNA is TGCGCCAGCAGCCCGGGGGGCAGGGTTTACAATGAGCAGTTCTTC.

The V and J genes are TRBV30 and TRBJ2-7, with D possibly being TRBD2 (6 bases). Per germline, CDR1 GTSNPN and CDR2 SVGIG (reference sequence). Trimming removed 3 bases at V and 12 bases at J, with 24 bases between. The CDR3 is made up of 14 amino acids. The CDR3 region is CAWSGGLRQVPRYF. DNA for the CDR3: TGTGCCTGGAGCGGGGGACTTCGACAAGTTCCTAGGTACTTC.

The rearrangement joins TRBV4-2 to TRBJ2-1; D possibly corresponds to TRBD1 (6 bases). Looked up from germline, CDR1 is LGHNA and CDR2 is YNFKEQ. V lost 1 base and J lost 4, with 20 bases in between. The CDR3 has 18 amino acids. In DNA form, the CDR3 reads TGTGCCAGCAGCCAAGGATTCGGTGTGGACAGAGAATACAATGAGCAGTTCTTC. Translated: CASSQGFGVDREYNEQFF.

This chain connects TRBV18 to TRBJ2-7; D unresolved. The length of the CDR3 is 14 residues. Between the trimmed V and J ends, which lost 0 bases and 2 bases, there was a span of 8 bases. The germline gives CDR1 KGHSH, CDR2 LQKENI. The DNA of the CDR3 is TGTGCCAGCTCACCACCACAGCCGACCTACGAGCAGTACTTC. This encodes CASSPPQPTYEQYF.

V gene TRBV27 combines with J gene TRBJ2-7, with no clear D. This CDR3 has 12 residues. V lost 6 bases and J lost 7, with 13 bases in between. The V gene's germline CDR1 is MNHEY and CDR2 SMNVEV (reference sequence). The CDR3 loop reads CASSTYRGEQYF. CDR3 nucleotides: TGTGCCAGCAGCACTTATCGCGGAGAGCAGTACTTC.

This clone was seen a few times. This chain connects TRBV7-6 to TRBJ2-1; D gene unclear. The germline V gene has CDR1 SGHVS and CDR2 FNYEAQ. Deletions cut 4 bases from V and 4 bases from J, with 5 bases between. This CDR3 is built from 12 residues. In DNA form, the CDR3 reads TGTGCCAGCAGCTCTAGATACAATGAGCAGTTCTTC. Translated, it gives CASSSRYNEQFF.

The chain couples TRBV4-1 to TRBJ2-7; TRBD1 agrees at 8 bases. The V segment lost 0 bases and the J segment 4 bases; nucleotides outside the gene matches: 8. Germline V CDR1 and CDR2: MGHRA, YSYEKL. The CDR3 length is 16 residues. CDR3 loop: CASSQDPGRGQYEQYF. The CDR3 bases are TGCGCCAGCAGCCAAGATCCGGGCAGGGGGCAGTACGAGCAGTACTTC.

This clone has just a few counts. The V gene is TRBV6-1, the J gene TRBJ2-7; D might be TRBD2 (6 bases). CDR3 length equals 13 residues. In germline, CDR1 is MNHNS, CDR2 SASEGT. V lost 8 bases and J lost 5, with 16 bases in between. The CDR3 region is CASGWEVRHEQYF. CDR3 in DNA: TGTGCCAGCGGGTGGGAGGTACGCCACGAGCAGTACTTC.

CDR3 loop: CASSPSAGIETQYF. The CDR3 bases are TGTGCCAGCAGCCCCTCAGCAGGGATAGAGACCCAGTACTTC. This chain connects TRBV9 to TRBJ2-5; a possible D gene is TRBD1 (5 bases). The ends were cut back, 4 bases at V and 4 bases at J, with 14 bases in the middle. The CDR3 has 14 amino acids. The germline V gene encodes CDR1 SGDLS and CDR2 YYNGEE.

For the CDR3, the DNA is TGTGCCAGCAGTGAGGGACACGGGGAGCAGTACTTC. As protein: CASSEGHGEQYF. This chain links TRBV2 with TRBJ2-7; weak D call: TRBD1 (6 bases). V was cut by 3 bases and J by 7 bases, with 10 bases left in between. The CDR3 consists of 12 residues. Germline V gene sequence: CDR1 SNHLY, CDR2 FYNNEI.

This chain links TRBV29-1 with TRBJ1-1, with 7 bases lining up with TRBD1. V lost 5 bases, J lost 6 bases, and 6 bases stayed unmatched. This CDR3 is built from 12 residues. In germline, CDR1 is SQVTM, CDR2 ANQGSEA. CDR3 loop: CSVNRGGAEAFF. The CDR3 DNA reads TGCAGCGTTAACAGGGGCGGCGCTGAAGCTTTCTTT.

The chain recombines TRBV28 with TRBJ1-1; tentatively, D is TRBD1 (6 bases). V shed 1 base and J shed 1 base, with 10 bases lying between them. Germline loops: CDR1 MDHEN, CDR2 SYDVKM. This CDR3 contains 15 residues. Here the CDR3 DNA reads TGTGCCAGCAGTTTATATGGGGGCCGGAACACTGAAGCTTTCTTT. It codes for CASSLYGGRNTEAFF.

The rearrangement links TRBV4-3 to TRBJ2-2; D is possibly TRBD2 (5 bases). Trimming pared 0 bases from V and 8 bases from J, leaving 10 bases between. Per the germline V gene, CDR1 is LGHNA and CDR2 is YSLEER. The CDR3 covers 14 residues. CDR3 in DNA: TGCGCCAGCAGCCAAGATGAGGGCGGAGGGGAGCTGTTTTTT. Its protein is CASSQDEGGGELFF.

CDR3 residues: CASSPGSGNSPLHF. CDR3 bases: TGTGCCAGCAGCCCGGGGAGTGGAAATTCACCCCTCCACTTT. The rearrangement links TRBV7-9 to TRBJ1-6, with unresolved D. The CDR3 has 14 residues. Germline-derived CDR1 and CDR2 are SEHNR and FQNEAQ (reference sequence). Trimming cost V 5 bases and J 7 bases, with 12 bases left between them.

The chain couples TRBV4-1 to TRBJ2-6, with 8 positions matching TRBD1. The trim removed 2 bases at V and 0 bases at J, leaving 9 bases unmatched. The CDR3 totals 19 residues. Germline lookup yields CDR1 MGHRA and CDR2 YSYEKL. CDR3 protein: CASSQIHGQGSSGANVLTF. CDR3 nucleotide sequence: TGCGCCAGCAGCCAAATCCATGGACAGGGCAGCTCTGGGGCCAACGTCCTGACTTTC.

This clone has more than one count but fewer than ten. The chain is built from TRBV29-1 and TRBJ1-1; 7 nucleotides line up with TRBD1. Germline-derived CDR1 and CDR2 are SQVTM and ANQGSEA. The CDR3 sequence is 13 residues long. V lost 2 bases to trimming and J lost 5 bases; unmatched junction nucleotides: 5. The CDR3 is CSVETTQGTEAFF. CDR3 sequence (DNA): TGCAGCGTTGAAACTACACAGGGGACTGAAGCTTTCTTT.

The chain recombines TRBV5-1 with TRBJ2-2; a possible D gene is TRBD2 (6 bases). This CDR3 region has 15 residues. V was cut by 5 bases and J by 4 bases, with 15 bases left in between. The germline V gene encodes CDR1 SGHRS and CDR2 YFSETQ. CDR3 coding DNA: TGCGCCAGCAGGGCGGGACCCTCGGGCACCGGGGAGCTGTTTTTT. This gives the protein CASRAGPSGTGELFF.

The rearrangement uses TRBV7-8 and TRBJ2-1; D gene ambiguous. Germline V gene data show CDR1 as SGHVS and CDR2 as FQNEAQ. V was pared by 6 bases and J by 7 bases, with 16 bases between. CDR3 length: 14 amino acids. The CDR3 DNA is TGTGCCAGCAGTTTCAATTCGGTCTGGAATGAGCAGTTCTTC. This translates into CASSFNSVWNEQFF.

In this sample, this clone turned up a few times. For the CDR3, the DNA is TGTGCCAGCAGCTTGAATTCTAGGAGCTCTGGAAACACCATATATTTT. It specifies CASSLNSRSSGNTIYF. The J gene is TRBJ1-3, the V gene TRBV5-6, with D uncertain. Germline assignment: CDR1 SGHDT and CDR2 YYEEEE. The V end lost 1 base, the J end lost 0 bases, and 11 bases lay between the germline ends. This CDR3 is 16 amino acids long.

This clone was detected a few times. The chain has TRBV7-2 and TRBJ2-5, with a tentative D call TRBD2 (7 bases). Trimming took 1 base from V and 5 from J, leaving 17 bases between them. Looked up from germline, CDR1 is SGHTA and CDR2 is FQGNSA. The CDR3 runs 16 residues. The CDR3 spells CASSLVGAGARETQYF. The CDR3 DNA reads TGTGCCAGCAGCTTAGTCGGGGCGGGGGCCCGGGAGACCCAGTACTTC.

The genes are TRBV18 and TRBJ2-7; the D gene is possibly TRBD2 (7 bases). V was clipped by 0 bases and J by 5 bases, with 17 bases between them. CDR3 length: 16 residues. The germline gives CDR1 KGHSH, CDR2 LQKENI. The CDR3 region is CASSPPTASGGNEQYF. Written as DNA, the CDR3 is TGTGCCAGCTCACCACCGACGGCATCGGGGGGCAACGAGCAGTACTTC.

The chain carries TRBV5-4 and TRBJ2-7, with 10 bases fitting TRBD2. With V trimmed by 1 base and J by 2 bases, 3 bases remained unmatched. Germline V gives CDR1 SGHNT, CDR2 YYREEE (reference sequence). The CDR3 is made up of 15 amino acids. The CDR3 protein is CASSLISGGTYEQYF. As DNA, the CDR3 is TGTGCCAGCAGCTTGATTAGCGGGGGGACCTACGAGCAGTACTTC.